These 25 T cell receptor beta chains share one sample of origin, sequenced in a study of blood T cell repertoires in COVID-19. TCRdb's copy holds only in-frame clones and misses some; the assay was immunoSEQ multiplex PCR. This sample yields more than 15,000 clones, of which 87% are seen a single time; under 20% belongs to the top ten. Material: peripheral blood. Receptors were obtained from a man aged 50-60 years with active COVID-19.

The chain links TRBV27 to TRBJ1-6; 7 bases are shared with TRBD1. Per the germline V gene, CDR1 is MNHEY and CDR2 is SMNVEV (reference sequence). V was clipped by 7 bases and J by 7 bases; unmatched bases: 10. The CDR3 sequence is 15 residues long. This CDR3 reads CASTYSGTVNSPLHF. The CDR3 DNA reads as TGTGCCAGCACTTATTCGGGGACAGTAAATTCACCCCTCCACTTT.

This clone was observed a handful of times. The chain employs TRBV10-3 and TRBJ1-1; TRBD1 aligns across 9 bases. Germline V lookup: CDR1 ENHRY, CDR2 SYGVKD. J gave up 0 bases and V 3 bases, and 2 bases lay outside the gene matches. This CDR3 contains 15 residues. The CDR3 region is CAISDGTGLNTEAFF. The CDR3, as DNA: TGTGCCATCAGTGACGGGACAGGGTTGAACACTGAAGCTTTCTTT.

The chain couples TRBV6-2 or TRBV6-3 to TRBJ2-2; 8 positions match TRBD1. V was clipped by 4 bases and J by 4 bases; unmatched bases: 5. This CDR3 comprises 15 residues. Germline loops: CDR1 MNHEY, CDR2 SVGEGT. CDR3 nucleotides: TGTGCCAGCAGTTTAGCGACAGGGGTCACCGGGGAGCTGTTTTTT. Amino acid sequence: CASSLATGVTGELFF.

By share of the sample, this clone is medium-sized (0.01 to 0.1%). The J gene is TRBJ2-1, the V gene TRBV3-1 (or the pseudogene TRBV3-2), with 8 bases matching TRBD2. CDR1 and CDR2 from the germline V gene are LGHDT and YNNKEL (reference sequence). CDR3 size: 15 residues. V trimming: 3 bases; J trimming: 3 bases; junction bases outside the gene matches: 4. CDR3 DNA: TGTGCCAGCAGCCACCTAGCGGGCTACTACAATGAGCAGTTCTTC. Translated, it gives CASSHLAGYYNEQFF.

This clone has just a few counts. The chain couples TRBV7-6 to TRBJ2-1, with D possibly being TRBD2 (6 bases). V gave up 0 bases and J gave up 5 bases, with 14 bases separating them. CDR1 is SGHVS and CDR2 is FNYEAQ in the germline V gene. The CDR3 spans 16 residues. DNA of the CDR3: TGTGCCAGCAGCTTAGCGGCAGGGAGGTTGCACAATGAGCAGTTCTTC. Encoded protein: CASSLAAGRLHNEQFF.

The V call is TRBV5-1, the J call TRBJ1-2; 7 nucleotides match TRBD1. With V trimmed by 0 bases and J by 2 bases, 4 bases remained unmatched. Germline CDR1 reads SGHRS; CDR2 reads YFSETQ. The CDR3 loop spans 15 amino acids. CDR3 in DNA: TGCGCCAGCAGCTTGGGACAGGGTAACAACTATGGCTACACCTTC. Protein: CASSLGQGNNYGYTF.

The rearrangement uses TRBV9 and TRBJ2-3; TRBD2 might be the D (6 bases). The CDR3 runs 15 residues. Trimming took off 0 bases at V and 3 bases at J, with 11 bases between the two ends. The germline V gene has CDR1 SGDLS and CDR2 YYNGEE. CDR3 nucleotide sequence: TGTGCCAGCAGCGTAGGGGCGGGATGGACAGATACGCAGTATTTT. It specifies CASSVGAGWTDTQYF.

The chain employs TRBV7-9 and TRBJ1-1, with 7 bases lining up with TRBD1. The V and J ends lost 5 bases and 6 bases, in that order; junction bases with no gene match: 9. Germline V gives CDR1 SEHNR, CDR2 FQNEAQ (reference sequence). The CDR3 extends over 14 amino acids. DNA of the CDR3: TGTGCCAGCAGCGGGACAGCCGAACTCTCTGAAGCTTTCTTT. Amino acids: CASSGTAELSEAFF.

The chain uses TRBV18 and TRBJ2-7; the match to TRBD1 covers 9 bases. The V gene end was trimmed by 4 bases and the J gene end by 3 bases; junction bases not matched to a gene: 4. The CDR3 has 14 amino acids. In germline, CDR1 is KGHSH, CDR2 LQKENI. The DNA of the CDR3 is TGTGCCAGCTCACTCACAGGGGGCTTCTACGAGCAGTACTTC. The encoded protein is CASSLTGGFYEQYF.

The CDR3 coding sequence is TGTGCCAGCAGCTCTATGGGACAGTACGGGGAGCTGTTTTTT. This sequence encodes CASSSMGQYGELFF. This sequence joins TRBV5-6 and TRBJ2-2; 7 bases are a match to TRBD1. The CDR3 totals 14 residues. From germline, CDR1 is SGHDT and CDR2 YYEEEE. V trimming: 3 bases; J trimming: 7 bases; junction bases outside the gene matches: 6.

The chain recombines TRBV28 with TRBJ1-1; 7 bases are a match to TRBD1. This CDR3 has 13 residues. Germline V CDR1 and CDR2: MDHEN, SYDVKM. Trimming removed 7 bases from V and 13 bases from J; junction bases left unmatched: 15. Written as DNA, the CDR3 is TGTGCCAGCACCACGACAGGGACGCGGGGGGTTTTCTTT. It yields the protein CASTTTGTRGVFF.

The gene calls are TRBV7-3 and TRBJ2-1; the D is unclear. The CDR3 contains 13 residues. V lost 2 bases and J lost 6, with 8 bases in between. Germline values: CDR1 SGHTA, CDR2 FQGTGA. The CDR3 region is CASSLQRSNEQFF. DNA of the CDR3: TGTGCCAGCAGCTTACAGCGTAGCAATGAGCAGTTCTTC.

The chain combines TRBV29-1 with TRBJ1-2, with TRBD1 matching over 8 bases. Germline V gene data show CDR1 as SQVTM and CDR2 as ANQGSEA. This CDR3 has 14 residues. V trimming: 7 bases; J trimming: 4 bases; junction bases outside the gene matches: 11. The CDR3 protein is CSAGQGLATYGYTF. The CDR3 nucleotides are TGCAGCGCCGGACAGGGCCTGGCAACCTATGGCTACACCTTC.

This chain connects TRBV6-2 or TRBV6-3 to TRBJ1-5; 7 bases match TRBD1. The germline CDR1 and CDR2 sequences are MNHEY and SVGEGT. The junction had 4 bases not matched to a gene; V was cut back by 0 bases and J by 8 bases. The CDR3 sequence is 14 residues long. Here the CDR3 reads CASSYSTGNEPQHF. The CDR3 nucleotides read TGTGCCAGCAGTTACTCGACAGGGAATGAGCCCCAGCATTTT.

This chain connects TRBV7-9 to TRBJ2-5; 8 nucleotides agree with TRBD1. The CDR3 spans 15 residues. Unmatched junction bases numbered 6, after V lost 1 base and J lost 5 bases. Germline CDR1 is SEHNR and CDR2 is FQNEAQ (reference sequence). CDR3 bases: TGTGCCAGCAGCTTAGATCAGGGGGCTTATGAGACCCAGTACTTC. It specifies CASSLDQGAYETQYF.

This clone was picked up a small number of times. The chain employs TRBV28 and TRBJ1-5; D not resolved. CDR3 length equals 14 residues. V was shortened by 7 bases and J by 6 bases, with 16 bases between the two germline ends. CDR1 is MDHEN and CDR2 is SYDVKM in the germline V gene. Here the CDR3 reads CASTLTRVAQPQHF. The CDR3 DNA reads as TGTGCCAGCACCCTGACGCGGGTGGCTCAGCCCCAGCATTTT.

V is TRBV7-9 and J is TRBJ2-1, with 11 bases aligning to TRBD2. The CDR3 covers 18 residues. The V gene end was trimmed by 5 bases and the J gene end by 4 bases; junction bases not matched to a gene: 13. The germline CDR1 and CDR2 sequences are SEHNR and FQNEAQ (reference sequence). CDR3 DNA sequence: TGTGCCAGCAGCAACCCTAGCGGGAGGTCCCAGTTGTACAATGAGCAGTTCTTC. It is translated as CASSNPSGRSQLYNEQFF.

The gene calls are TRBV7-9 and TRBJ1-6, with TRBD1 matching 9 bases. The CDR3 is 16 amino acids. V was clipped by 5 bases and J by 4 bases; unmatched bases: 6. Germline CDR1 reads SEHNR; CDR2 reads FQNEAQ (reference sequence). In nucleotides, the CDR3 is TGTGCCAGCAGCGACGGGACAGGGATATATAATTCACCCCTCCACTTT. Translation gives CASSDGTGIYNSPLHF.

This clone was observed a single time. The J gene is TRBJ2-2, the V gene TRBV7-3, with 7 bases fitting TRBD2. The CDR3 loop spans 15 amino acids. The junction had 6 bases not matched to a gene; V was cut back by 6 bases and J by 2 bases. Looked up from germline, CDR1 is SGHTA and CDR2 is FQGTGA. The CDR3 reads CASRPTSRNTGELFF. The CDR3 DNA reads TGTGCCAGCAGGCCGACTAGCCGAAACACCGGGGAGCTGTTTTTT.

V and J are TRBV9 and TRBJ2-1; D perhaps matches TRBD2 (6 bases). This CDR3 contains 16 residues. CDR1 is SGDLS and CDR2 is YYNGEE in the germline V gene. Trimming removed 0 bases from V and 8 bases from J, with 18 bases in between. CDR3 protein: CASSVVGGVGRDEQFF. The CDR3 DNA follows: TGTGCCAGCAGCGTAGTCGGGGGAGTAGGGCGCGATGAGCAGTTCTTC.

The chain joins TRBV28 to TRBJ1-5, with 7 bases identical to TRBD1. There are 16 residues in the CDR3. Germline lookup yields CDR1 MDHEN and CDR2 SYDVKM. The J segment lost 3 bases and the V segment lost 4 bases, leaving 9 bases of the junction unmatched. CDR3 in DNA: TGTGCCAGCAGTTCCCTTCGACAGGGATACAATCAGCCCCAGCATTTT. Translating gives CASSSLRQGYNQPQHF.

V and J are TRBV15 and TRBJ2-3; possible D gene TRBD2, 6 bases. The CDR3 has 17 amino acids. The germline gives CDR1 LNHNV, CDR2 YYDKDF (reference sequence). Trimming removed 6 bases from V and 0 bases from J, with 19 bases in between. The CDR3 DNA is TGTGCCACCAGGGGGAGACTCGTGCGGGGAAGCACAGATACGCAGTATTTT. Protein product: CATRGRLVRGSTDTQYF.

J is TRBJ1-3 and V is TRBV30; possibly TRBD1 for D (6 bases). The CDR3 contains 17 residues. Trimming shortened V by 4 bases and J by 2 bases, and 21 bases separated the two germline ends. Germline values: CDR1 GTSNPN, CDR2 SVGIG (reference sequence). The CDR3 sequence is CAWTILRGTNTGNTIYF. DNA of the CDR3: TGTGCCTGGACTATCCTCCGAGGGACAAATACTGGAAACACCATATATTTT. Full variable domain (rest looked up from reference TRBV30 and TRBJ1-3): SQTIHQWPATLVQPVGSPLSLECTVEGTSNPNLYWYRQAAGRGLQLLFYSVGIGQISSEVPQNLSASRPQDRQFILSSKKLLLSDSGFYLCAWTILRGTNTGNTIYFGEGSWLTVV.

The chain has TRBV28 and TRBJ2-7, with D uncertain. The CDR3 runs to 14 residues. Germline V gene lookup returns CDR1 MDHEN and CDR2 SYDVKM. Trimming pared 2 bases from V and 4 bases from J, leaving 12 bases between. CDR3 nucleotide sequence: TGTGCCAGCAGTTTAGCCTCCCTGAGGTACGAGCAGTACTTC. Encoded protein: CASSLASLRYEQYF.

The J gene is TRBJ2-1, the V gene TRBV11-3; no firm D call. This CDR3 region has 11 residues. Germline V gives CDR1 SGHNT, CDR2 YENEEA. The V and J ends lost 3 bases and 8 bases respectively, with 5 bases between them. The CDR3 is CASSFLDEQFF. The CDR3 DNA reads as TGTGCCAGCAGCTTCCTCGATGAGCAGTTCTTC. The full variable domain, completed using reference TRBV11-3 and TRBJ2-1, is EAGVVQSPRYKIIEKKQPVAFWCNPISGHNTLYWYLQNLGQGPELLIRYENEEAVDDSQLPKDRFSAERLKGVDSTLKIQPAELGDSAVYLCASSFLDEQFFGPGTRLTVL.